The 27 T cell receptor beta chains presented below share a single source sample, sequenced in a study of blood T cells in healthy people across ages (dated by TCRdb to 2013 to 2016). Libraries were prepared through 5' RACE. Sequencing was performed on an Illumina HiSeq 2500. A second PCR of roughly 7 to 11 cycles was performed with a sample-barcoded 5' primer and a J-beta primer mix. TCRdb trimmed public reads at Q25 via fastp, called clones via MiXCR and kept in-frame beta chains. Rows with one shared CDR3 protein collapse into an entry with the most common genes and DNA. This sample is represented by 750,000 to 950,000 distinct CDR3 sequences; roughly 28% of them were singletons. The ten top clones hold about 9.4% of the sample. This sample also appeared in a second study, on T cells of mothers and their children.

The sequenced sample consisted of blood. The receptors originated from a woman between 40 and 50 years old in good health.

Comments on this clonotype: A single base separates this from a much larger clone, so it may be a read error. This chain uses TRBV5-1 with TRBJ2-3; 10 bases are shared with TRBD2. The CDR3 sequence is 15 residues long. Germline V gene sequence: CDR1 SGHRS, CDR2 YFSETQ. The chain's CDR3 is CASSLKRGGTDTRYF. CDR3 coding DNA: TGCGCCAGCAGCTTAAAGCGGGGGGGCACAGATACGCGGTATTTT.

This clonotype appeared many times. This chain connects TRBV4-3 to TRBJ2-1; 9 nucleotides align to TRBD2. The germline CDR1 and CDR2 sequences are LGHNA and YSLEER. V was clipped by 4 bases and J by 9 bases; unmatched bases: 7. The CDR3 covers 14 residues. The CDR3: CASSRASGVSEQFF. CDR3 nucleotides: TGCGCCAGCAGCCGCGCTAGCGGGGTTTCTGAGCAGTTCTTC.

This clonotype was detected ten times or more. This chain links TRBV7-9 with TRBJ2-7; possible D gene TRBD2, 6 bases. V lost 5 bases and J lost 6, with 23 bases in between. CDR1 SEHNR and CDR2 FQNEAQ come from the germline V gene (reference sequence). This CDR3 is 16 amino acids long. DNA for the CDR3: TGTGCCAGCAGCCCCCCGGATGGAGGGGCAGGAGCCGAGCAGTACTTC. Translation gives CASSPPDGGAGAEQYF. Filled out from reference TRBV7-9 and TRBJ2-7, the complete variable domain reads DTGVSQNPRHKITKRGQNVTFRCDPISEHNRLYWYRQTLGQGPEFLTYFQNEAQLEKSRLLSDRFSAERPKGSFSTLEIQRTEQGDSAMYLCASSPPDGGAGAEQYFGPGTRLTVT.

In DNA form, the CDR3 reads TGTGCCAGCAGTCGATCCGGGACAGAAATCTATGGCTACACCTTC. Its translation is CASSRSGTEIYGYTF. This chain connects TRBV7-9 to TRBJ1-2; 7 bases map to TRBD1. V was pared by 6 bases and J by 4 bases, with 11 bases of the junction left unmatched. The CDR3 has 15 residues. CDR1 SEHNR and CDR2 FQNEAQ come from the germline V gene (reference sequence).

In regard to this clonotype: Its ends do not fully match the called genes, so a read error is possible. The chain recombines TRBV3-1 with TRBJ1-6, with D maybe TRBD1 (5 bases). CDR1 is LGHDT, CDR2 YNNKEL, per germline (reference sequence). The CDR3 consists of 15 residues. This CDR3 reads CASTQGDSYNSPLHF. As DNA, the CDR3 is TGTGCCAGCACCCAAGGGGACTCCTATAATTCACCCCTCCACTTT.

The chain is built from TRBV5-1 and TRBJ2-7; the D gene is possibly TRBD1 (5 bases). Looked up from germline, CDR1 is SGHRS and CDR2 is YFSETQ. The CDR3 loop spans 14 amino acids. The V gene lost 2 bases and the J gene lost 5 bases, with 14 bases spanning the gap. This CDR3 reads CASSLTGTGDEQYF. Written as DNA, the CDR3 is TGCGCCAGCAGCTTAACAGGTACAGGCGACGAGCAGTACTTC. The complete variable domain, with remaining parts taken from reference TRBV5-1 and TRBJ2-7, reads KAGVTQTPRYLIKTRGQQVTLSCSPISGHRSVSWYQQTPGQGLQFLFEYFSETQRNKGNFPGRFSGRQFSNSRSEMNVSTLELGDSALYLCASSLTGTGDEQYFGPGTRLTVT.

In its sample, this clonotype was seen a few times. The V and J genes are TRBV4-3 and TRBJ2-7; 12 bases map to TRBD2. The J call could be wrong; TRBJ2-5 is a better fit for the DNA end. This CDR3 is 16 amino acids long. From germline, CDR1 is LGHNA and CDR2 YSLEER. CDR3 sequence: CASSQDHLAGGATQYF. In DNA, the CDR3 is TGCGCCAGCAGCCAAGATCACCTAGCGGGGGGGGCGACCCAGTACTTC.

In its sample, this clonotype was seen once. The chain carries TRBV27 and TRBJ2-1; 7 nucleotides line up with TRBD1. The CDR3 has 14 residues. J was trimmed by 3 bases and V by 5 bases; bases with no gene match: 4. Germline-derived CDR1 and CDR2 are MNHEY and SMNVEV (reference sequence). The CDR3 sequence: CASSDRDRYNEQFF. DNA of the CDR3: TGTGCCAGCAGTGACAGGGACCGCTACAATGAGCAGTTCTTC.

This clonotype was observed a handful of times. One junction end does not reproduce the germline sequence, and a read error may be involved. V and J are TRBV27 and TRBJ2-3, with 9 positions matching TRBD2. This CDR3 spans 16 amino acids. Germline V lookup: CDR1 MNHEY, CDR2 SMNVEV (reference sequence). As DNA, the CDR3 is TGTGCCAGCAGAAGTAGCGGGGGAGTCAGCACAGATGCGCAGTATTTT. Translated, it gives CASRSSGGVSTDAQYF.

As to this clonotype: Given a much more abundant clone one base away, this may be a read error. CDR3 loop: CASSRGEVNQPQHF. The DNA for the CDR3 is TGCGCCAGCAGCCGGGGAGAGGTGAATCAGCCCCAGCATTTT. The chain links TRBV5-1 to TRBJ1-5, with D unclear. Germline lookup yields CDR1 SGHRS and CDR2 YFSETQ. The CDR3 totals 14 residues. V was trimmed by 4 bases and J by 4 bases, leaving 12 bases between them.

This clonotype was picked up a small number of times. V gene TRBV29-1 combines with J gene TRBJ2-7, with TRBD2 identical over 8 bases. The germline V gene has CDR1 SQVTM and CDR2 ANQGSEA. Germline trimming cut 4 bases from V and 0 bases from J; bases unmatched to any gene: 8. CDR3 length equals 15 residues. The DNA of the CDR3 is TGCAGCGTTGGGGGCGGGAGGCACCTCTCCTACGAGCAGTACTTC. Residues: CSVGGGRHLSYEQYF.

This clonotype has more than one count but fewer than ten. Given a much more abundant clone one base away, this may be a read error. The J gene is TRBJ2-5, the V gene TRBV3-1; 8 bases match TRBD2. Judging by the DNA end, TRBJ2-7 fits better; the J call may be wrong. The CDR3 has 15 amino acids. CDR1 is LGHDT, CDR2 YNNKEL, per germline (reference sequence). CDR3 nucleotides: TGTGCCAGCAGCCCATCAACTGGCGGGGGGCTCGAGCAGTACTTC. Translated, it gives CASSPSTGGGLEQYF.

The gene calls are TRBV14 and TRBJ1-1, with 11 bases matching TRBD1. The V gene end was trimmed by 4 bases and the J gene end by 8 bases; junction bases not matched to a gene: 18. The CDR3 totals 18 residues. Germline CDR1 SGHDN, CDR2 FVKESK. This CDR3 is CASSLNTGQGALFSEAFF. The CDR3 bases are TGTGCCAGCAGCCTAAATACAGGACAGGGGGCTTTGTTCTCGGAAGCTTTCTTT.

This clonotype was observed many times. In DNA, the CDR3 is TGCAGTGCTAGACGCAGGGACCACGAAAACATTCAGTACTTC. The encoded protein is CSARRRDHENIQYF. V usage is TRBV20-1 and J usage is TRBJ2-4; D may match TRBD1 or TRBD2 (5 bases each). The CDR3 totals 14 residues. Germline values: CDR1 DFQATT, CDR2 SNEGSKA (reference sequence). Trimming pared 2 bases from V and 5 bases from J, leaving 13 bases between.

The CDR3 region is CASSPAGTQANYGYTF. The DNA of the CDR3 is TGCGCCAGCAGCCCTGCCGGGACACAAGCTAACTATGGCTACACCTTC. This sequence joins TRBV4-1 and TRBJ1-2, with D maybe TRBD1 (6 bases). The V end lost 4 bases, the J end lost 0 bases, and 15 bases lay between the germline ends. Germline CDR1 is MGHRA and CDR2 is YSYEKL. CDR3 length: 16 residues.

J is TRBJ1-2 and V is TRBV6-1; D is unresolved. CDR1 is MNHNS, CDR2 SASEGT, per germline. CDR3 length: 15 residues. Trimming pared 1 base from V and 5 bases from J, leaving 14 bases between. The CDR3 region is CASSEVVGSMYGYTF. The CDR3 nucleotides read TGTGCCAGCAGTGAAGTTGTAGGGAGTATGTATGGCTACACCTTC.

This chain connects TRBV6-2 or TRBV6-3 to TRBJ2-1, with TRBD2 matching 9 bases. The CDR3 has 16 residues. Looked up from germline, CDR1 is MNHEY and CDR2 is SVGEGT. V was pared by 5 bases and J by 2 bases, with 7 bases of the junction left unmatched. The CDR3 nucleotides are TGTGCCAGCAGTCCTCTGATAGCGGGAGCCTACAATGAGCAGTTCTTC. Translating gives CASSPLIAGAYNEQFF.

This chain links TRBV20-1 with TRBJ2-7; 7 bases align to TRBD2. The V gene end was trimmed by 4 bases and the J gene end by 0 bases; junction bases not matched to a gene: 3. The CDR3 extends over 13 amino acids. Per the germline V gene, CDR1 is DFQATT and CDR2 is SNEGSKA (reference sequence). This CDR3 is CSANRLASYEQYF. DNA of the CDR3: TGCAGTGCTAACAGACTAGCCTCCTACGAGCAGTACTTC.

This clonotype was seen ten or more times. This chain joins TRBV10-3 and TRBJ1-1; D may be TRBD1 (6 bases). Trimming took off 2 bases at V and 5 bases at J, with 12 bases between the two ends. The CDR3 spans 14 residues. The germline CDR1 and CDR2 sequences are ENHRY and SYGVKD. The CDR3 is CAISEGRGWTEAFF. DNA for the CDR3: TGTGCCATCAGTGAGGGTAGGGGGTGGACTGAAGCTTTCTTT.

The CDR3 sequence is CASRHLAALYNEQFF. DNA for the CDR3: TGTGCCAGCAGGCATCTAGCGGCCCTTTACAATGAGCAGTTCTTC. The chain links TRBV11-1 to TRBJ2-1; TRBD2 agrees at 7 bases. V lost 6 bases and J lost 4; bases outside the gene matches: 9. This CDR3 region has 15 residues. Per germline, CDR1 SGHAT and CDR2 FQDESV (reference sequence).

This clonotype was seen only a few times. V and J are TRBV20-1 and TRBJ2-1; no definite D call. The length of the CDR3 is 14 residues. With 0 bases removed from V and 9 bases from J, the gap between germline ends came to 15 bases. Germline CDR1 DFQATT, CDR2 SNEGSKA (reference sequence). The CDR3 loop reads CSARDGQTGLEQFF. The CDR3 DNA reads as TGCAGTGCTAGAGATGGCCAGACGGGCCTTGAGCAGTTCTTC.

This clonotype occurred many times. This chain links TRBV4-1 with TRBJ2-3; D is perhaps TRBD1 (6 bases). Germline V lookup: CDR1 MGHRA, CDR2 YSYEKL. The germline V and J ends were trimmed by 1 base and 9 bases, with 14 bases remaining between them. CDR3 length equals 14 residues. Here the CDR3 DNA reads TGCGCCAGCAGCCAAGTGGGTCTACAGGGCACGCAGTATTTT. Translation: CASSQVGLQGTQYF.

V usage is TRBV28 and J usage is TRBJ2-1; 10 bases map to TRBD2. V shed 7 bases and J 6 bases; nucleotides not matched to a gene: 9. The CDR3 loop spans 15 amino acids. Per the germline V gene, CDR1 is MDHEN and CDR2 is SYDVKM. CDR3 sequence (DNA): TGTGCCAGCACCTTGGGGGCTAGCGGGGGCAATGAGCAGTTCTTC. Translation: CASTLGASGGNEQFF.

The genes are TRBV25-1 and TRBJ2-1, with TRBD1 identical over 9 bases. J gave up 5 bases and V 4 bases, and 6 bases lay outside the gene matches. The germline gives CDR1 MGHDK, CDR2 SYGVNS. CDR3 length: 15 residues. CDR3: CASSAAGTGHNEQFF. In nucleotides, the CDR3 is TGTGCCAGCAGTGCCGCCGGGACAGGGCACAATGAGCAGTTCTTC.

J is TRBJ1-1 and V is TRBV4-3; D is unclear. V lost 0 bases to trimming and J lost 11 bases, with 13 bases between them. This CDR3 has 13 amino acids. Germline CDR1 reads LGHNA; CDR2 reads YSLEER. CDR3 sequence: CASSQDRSWPAFF. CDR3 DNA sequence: TGCGCCAGCAGCCAAGATCGTTCATGGCCTGCTTTCTTT.

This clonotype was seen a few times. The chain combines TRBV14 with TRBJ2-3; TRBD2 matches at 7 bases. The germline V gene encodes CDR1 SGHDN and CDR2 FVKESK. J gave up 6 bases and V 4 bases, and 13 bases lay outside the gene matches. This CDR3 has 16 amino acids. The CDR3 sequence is CASSRERLAGWDTQYF. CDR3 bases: TGTGCCAGCAGCCGAGAACGACTAGCTGGCTGGGATACGCAGTATTTT.

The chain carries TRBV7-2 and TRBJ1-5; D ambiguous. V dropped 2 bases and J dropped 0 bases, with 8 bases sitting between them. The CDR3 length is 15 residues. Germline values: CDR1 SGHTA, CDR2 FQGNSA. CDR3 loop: CASSLYQDSNQPQHF. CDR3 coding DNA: TGTGCCAGCAGCTTATATCAGGATAGCAATCAGCCCCAGCATTTT.